This paragraph covers one T cell receptor (beta chain) sequence. The data were taken from a study of technical replicates of blood from several donors. The V segment lost 1 base and the J segment 0 bases; nucleotides outside the gene matches: 14. This CDR3 is 19 amino acids long. The germline V gene has CDR1 SGHNT and CDR2 YYREEE (reference sequence). TCRdb's copy holds only in-frame clones and misses some; the assay was immunoSEQ multiplex PCR. The sample has 75,000 to 95,000 clones, about 96% seen once. Source material: T cells isolated from PBMCs. The sequence was collected from a human donor in good health. The genes are TRBV5-4 and TRBJ2-7; TRBD2 matches at 9 bases. The CDR3 region has the DNA TGTGCCAGCAGCTTGTCTTTGGCGGGAGGGAGGGGGCGCTCCTACGAGCAGTACTTC. Residues: CASSLSLAGGRGRSYEQYF.